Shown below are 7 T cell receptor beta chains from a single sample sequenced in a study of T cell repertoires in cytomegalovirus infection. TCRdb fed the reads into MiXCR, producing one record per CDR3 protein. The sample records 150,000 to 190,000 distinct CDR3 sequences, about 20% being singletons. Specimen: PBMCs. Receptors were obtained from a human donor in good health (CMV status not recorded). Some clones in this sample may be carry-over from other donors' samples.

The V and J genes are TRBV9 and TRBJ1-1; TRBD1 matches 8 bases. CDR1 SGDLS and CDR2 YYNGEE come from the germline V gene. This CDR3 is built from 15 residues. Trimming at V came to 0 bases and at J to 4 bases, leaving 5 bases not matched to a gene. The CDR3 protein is CASSVEGQGLTEAFF. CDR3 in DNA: TGTGCCAGCAGCGTAGAAGGACAGGGTCTCACTGAAGCTTTCTTT.

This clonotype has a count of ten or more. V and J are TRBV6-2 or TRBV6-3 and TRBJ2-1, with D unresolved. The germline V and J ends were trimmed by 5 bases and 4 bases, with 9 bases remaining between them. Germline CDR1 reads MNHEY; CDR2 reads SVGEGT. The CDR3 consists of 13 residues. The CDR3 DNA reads TGTGCCAGCAGTCTGTCAGGATACAATGAGCAGTTCTTC. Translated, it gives CASSLSGYNEQFF.

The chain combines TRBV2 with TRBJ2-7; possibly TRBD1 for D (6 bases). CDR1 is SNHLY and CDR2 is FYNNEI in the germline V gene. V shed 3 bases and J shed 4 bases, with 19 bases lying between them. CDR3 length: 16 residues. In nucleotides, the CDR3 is TGTGCCAGCAGTGATCTCCAAGCCGACAGGTTATACGAGCAGTACTTC. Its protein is CASSDLQADRLYEQYF.

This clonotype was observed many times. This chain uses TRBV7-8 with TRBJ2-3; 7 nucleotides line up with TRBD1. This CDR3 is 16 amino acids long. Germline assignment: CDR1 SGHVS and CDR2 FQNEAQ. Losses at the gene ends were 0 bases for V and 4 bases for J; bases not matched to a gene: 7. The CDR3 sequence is CASSLANRGGADTQYF. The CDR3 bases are TGTGCCAGCAGCTTAGCGAACAGGGGTGGCGCAGATACGCAGTATTTT.

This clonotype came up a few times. The CDR3 coding sequence is TGTGCCAGCGCCCAGTTCGGGAAGCATGAGCAGTTCTTC. Its translation is CASAQFGKHEQFF. V gene TRBV5-4 combines with J gene TRBJ2-1; D perhaps matches TRBD2 (5 bases). V gave up 7 bases and J gave up 8 bases, with 16 bases separating them. Germline CDR1 is SGHNT and CDR2 is YYREEE (reference sequence). The CDR3 runs to 13 residues.

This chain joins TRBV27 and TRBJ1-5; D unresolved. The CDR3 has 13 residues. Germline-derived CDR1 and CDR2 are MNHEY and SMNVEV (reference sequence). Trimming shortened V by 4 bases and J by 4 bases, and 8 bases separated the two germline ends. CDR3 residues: CASSWDFNQPQHF. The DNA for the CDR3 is TGTGCCAGCAGTTGGGATTTTAATCAGCCCCAGCATTTT.

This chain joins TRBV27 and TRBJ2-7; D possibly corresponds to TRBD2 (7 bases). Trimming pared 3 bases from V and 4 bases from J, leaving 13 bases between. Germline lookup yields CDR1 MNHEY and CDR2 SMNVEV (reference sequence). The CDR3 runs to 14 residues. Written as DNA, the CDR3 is TGTGCCAGCAGTTTCCGGGGGGACACATACGAGCAGTACTTC. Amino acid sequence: CASSFRGDTYEQYF.